Each of the 14 T cell receptor beta chains below was sequenced from the same sample in a study of cytomegalovirus exposure and HLA in healthy donors. PCR involved 60 Vbeta and 13 Jbeta primers. Produced via immunoSEQ multiplex PCR; TCRdb's table is partial and in-frame only. The profile shows 150,000 to 200,000 clones, about 81% of them singletons. The material sequenced was PBMCs. The receptors derive from a man between 18 and 29 years old in good health and CMV-seronegative.

The gene calls are TRBV4-3 and TRBJ2-2; 7 bases agree with TRBD1. The ends lost 1 base at V and 0 bases at J; junction bases unmatched: 2. The CDR3 length is 16 residues. Germline V lookup: CDR1 LGHNA, CDR2 YSLEER. CDR3 nucleotide sequence: TGCGCCAGCAGCCAAGCCGGGACAGCGAACACCGGGGAGCTGTTTTTT. This encodes CASSQAGTANTGELFF.

The chain uses TRBV29-1 and TRBJ2-5; TRBD1 might be the D (5 bases). The CDR3 contains 14 residues. Germline V lookup: CDR1 SQVTM, CDR2 ANQGSEA. Deletions cut 0 bases from V and 5 bases from J, with 13 bases between. For the CDR3, the DNA is TGCAGCGTTGAAGATCGGCAGGGCGCCGAGACCCAGTACTTC. As protein: CSVEDRQGAETQYF.

The J gene is TRBJ2-7, the V gene TRBV7-3; 7 nucleotides align to TRBD1. The CDR3 is 15 amino acids. Trimming removed 1 base from V and 3 bases from J; junction bases left unmatched: 6. The germline V gene has CDR1 SGHTA and CDR2 FQGTGA. The CDR3 spells CASSLRHGTDYEQYF. CDR3 coding DNA: TGTGCCAGCAGCTTAAGACACGGGACAGACTACGAGCAGTACTTC.

This chain uses TRBV5-4 with TRBJ2-3; TRBD1 matches at 10 bases. CDR1 and CDR2 from the germline V gene are SGHNT and YYREEE (reference sequence). CDR3 length: 15 residues. The ends lost 4 bases at V and 0 bases at J; junction bases unmatched: 2. As DNA, the CDR3 is TGTGCCAGCAGCGGGACAGGGGCTAGCACAGATACGCAGTATTTT. Its translation is CASSGTGASTDTQYF.

The chain links TRBV29-1 to TRBJ2-7; TRBD2 aligns across 15 bases. Germline values: CDR1 SQVTM, CDR2 ANQGSEA. V lost 6 bases and J lost 2; bases outside the gene matches: 5. The CDR3 runs 15 residues. The CDR3 DNA sequence: TGCAGCGTAGCCGGGACTAGCGGGGGGCCCTACGAGCAGTACTTC. Its translation is CSVAGTSGGPYEQYF.

The genes are TRBV7-9 and TRBJ1-4, with D possibly being TRBD1 (5 bases). CDR1 is SEHNR, CDR2 FQNEAQ, per germline (reference sequence). V lost 4 bases, J lost 10 bases, and 13 bases lay in between. The CDR3 runs 13 residues. The CDR3 DNA reads as TGTGCCAGCAGCTCGCAGGGAGGCGGAAAACTGTTTTTT. Amino acids: CASSSQGGGKLFF.

In its sample, this clone was seen a few times. A junction end diverges from the germline sequence, so it may reflect a read error. This chain links TRBV7-7 with TRBJ2-2, with TRBD1 matching over 9 bases. Looked up from germline, CDR1 is SSHAT and CDR2 is FNYEAQ (reference sequence). This CDR3 comprises 15 residues. DNA of the CDR3: TGTGCTAGCAGCTTGGGACAGGGTGGGACCGGGGAGCTGTTTTTT. Residues: CASSLGQGGTGELFF.

The J gene is TRBJ2-5, the V gene TRBV4-3; no clear D gene. Trimming left V 0 bases short and J 5 bases short, with 10 bases between. Per the germline V gene, CDR1 is LGHNA and CDR2 is YSLEER. The CDR3 sequence is 14 residues long. The CDR3 region is CASSQEPSQETQYF. In nucleotides, the CDR3 is TGCGCCAGCAGCCAAGAGCCCTCCCAGGAGACCCAGTACTTC.

The chain employs TRBV6-1 and TRBJ2-2, with 7 positions matching TRBD1. The CDR3 totals 16 residues. Germline CDR1 reads MNHNS; CDR2 reads SASEGT. The J segment lost 6 bases and the V segment lost 4 bases, leaving 11 bases of the junction unmatched. CDR3 DNA sequence: TGTGCCAGCAGTGGCTTAGGGCAGGGGGTTCCCGGGGAGCTGTTTTTT. It is translated as CASSGLGQGVPGELFF.

The chain uses TRBV5-5 and TRBJ2-7, with no clear D. CDR3 length: 15 amino acids. The ends were cut back, 0 bases at V and 0 bases at J, with 10 bases in the middle. CDR1 and CDR2 (germline): SGHKS, YYEKEE (reference sequence). CDR3 sequence: CASSLGATLSYEQYF. CDR3 DNA sequence: TGTGCCAGCAGCTTGGGAGCAACCCTCTCCTACGAGCAGTACTTC.

The gene calls are TRBV5-5 and TRBJ2-7, with D unclear. V lost 0 bases and J lost 6, with 10 bases in between. Germline V gene data show CDR1 as SGHKS and CDR2 as YYEKEE (reference sequence). The CDR3 runs to 13 residues. In DNA form, the CDR3 reads TGTGCCAGCAGCTTGGAACCGACTTTCGAGCAGTACTTC. It encodes CASSLEPTFEQYF.

This clone has a single count. The chain uses TRBV6-5 and TRBJ1-2; no reliable D call. The CDR3 has 13 residues. The V and J ends lost 5 bases and 6 bases respectively, with 13 bases between them. The germline V gene has CDR1 MNHEY and CDR2 SVGAGI. The CDR3 sequence is CASSRTGVHGYTF. CDR3 in DNA: TGTGCCAGCAGTCGCACCGGGGTACATGGCTACACCTTC.

The chain recombines TRBV19 with TRBJ2-7, with 8 bases identical to TRBD2. Trimming removed 3 bases from V and 4 bases from J; junction bases left unmatched: 2. Germline V CDR1 and CDR2: LNHDA, SQIVND (reference sequence). The CDR3 loop spans 13 amino acids. In DNA, the CDR3 is TGTGCCAGTAGTATGGGACTAGAATACGAGCAGTACTTC. Translation: CASSMGLEYEQYF.

The V and J genes are TRBV27 and TRBJ2-1, with TRBD2 identical over 9 bases. Germline loops: CDR1 MNHEY, CDR2 SMNVEV (reference sequence). Unmatched junction bases numbered 9, after V lost 6 bases and J lost 6 bases. The CDR3 loop spans 15 amino acids. CDR3: CASSFSGSRANEQFF. CDR3 DNA: TGTGCCAGCAGCTTTAGCGGGAGTAGGGCCAATGAGCAGTTCTTC.